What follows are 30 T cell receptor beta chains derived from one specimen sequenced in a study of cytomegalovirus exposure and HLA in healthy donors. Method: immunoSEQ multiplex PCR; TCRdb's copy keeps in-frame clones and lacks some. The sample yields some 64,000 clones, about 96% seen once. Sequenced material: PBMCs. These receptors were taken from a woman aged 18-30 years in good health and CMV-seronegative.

DNA for the CDR3: TGCGCCAGCAGCCAAGGGGAGGGCTCTGGGGCCAACGTCCTGACTTTC. Protein: CASSQGEGSGANVLTF. This rearrangement joins TRBV4-3 to TRBJ2-6; 7 bases map to TRBD2. The CDR3 contains 16 residues. The V and J ends lost 1 base and 0 bases, in that order; junction bases with no gene match: 0. The germline CDR1 and CDR2 sequences are LGHNA and YSLEER.

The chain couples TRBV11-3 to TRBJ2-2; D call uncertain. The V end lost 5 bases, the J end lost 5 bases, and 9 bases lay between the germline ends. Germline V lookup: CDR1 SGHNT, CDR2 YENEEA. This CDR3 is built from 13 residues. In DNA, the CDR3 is TGTGCCAGCAGCGCCCTACGGACCGGGGAGCTGTTTTTT. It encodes CASSALRTGELFF.

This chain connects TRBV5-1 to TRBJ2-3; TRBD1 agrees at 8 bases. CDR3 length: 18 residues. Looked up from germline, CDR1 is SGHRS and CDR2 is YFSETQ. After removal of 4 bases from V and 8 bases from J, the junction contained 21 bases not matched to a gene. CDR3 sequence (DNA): TGCGCCAGCAGCACGACAGGGGATGGGTCTGGACCCTGGGGTACGCAGTATTTT. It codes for CASSTTGDGSGPWGTQYF.

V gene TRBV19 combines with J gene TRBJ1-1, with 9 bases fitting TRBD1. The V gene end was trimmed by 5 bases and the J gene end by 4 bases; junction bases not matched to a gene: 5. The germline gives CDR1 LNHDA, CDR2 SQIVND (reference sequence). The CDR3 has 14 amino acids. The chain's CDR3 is CASSPGQGVTEAFF. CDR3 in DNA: TGTGCCAGTAGTCCGGGACAGGGAGTCACTGAAGCTTTCTTT.

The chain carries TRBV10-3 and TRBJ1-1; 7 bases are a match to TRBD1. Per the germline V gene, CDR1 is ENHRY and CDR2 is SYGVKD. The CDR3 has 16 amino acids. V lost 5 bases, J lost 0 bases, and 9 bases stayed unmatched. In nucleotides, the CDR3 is TGTGCCATCAGTACCAAGCCCGGGACAGTGAACACTGAAGCTTTCTTT. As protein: CAISTKPGTVNTEAFF.

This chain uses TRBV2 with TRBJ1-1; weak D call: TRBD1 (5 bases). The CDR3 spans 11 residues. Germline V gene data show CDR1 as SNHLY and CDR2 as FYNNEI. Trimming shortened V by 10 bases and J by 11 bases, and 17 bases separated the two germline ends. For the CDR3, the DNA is TGTGCCACCACGGGACTCCAGGAGGCTTTCTTT. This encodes CATTGLQEAFF.

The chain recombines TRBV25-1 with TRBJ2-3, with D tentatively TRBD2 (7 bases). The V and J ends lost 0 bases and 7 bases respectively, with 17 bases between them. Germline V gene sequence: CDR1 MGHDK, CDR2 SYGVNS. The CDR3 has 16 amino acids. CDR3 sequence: CASSEYWGRERHTQYF. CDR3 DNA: TGTGCCAGCAGTGAATATTGGGGGCGGGAGCGGCATACGCAGTATTTT.

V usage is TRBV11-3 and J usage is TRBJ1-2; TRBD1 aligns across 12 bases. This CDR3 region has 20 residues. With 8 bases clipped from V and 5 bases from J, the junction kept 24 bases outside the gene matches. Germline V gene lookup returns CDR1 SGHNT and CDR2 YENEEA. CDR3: CASWFRGGRGGQGAGYGYTF. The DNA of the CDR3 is TGTGCCAGCTGGTTTCGGGGCGGCAGAGGGGGACAGGGGGCGGGTTATGGCTACACCTTC.

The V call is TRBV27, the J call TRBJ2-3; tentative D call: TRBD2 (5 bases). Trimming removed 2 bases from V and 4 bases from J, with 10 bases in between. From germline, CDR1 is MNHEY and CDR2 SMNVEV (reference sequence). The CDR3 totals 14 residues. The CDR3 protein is CASSLGVRADTQYF. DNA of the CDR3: TGTGCCAGCAGTTTAGGAGTGAGGGCAGATACGCAGTATTTT.

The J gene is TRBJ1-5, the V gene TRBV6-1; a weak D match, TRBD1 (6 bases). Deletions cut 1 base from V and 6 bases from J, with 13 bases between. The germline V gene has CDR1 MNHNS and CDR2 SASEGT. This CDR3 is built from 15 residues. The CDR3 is CASSEVGHPIQPQHF. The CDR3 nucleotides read TGTGCCAGCAGTGAAGTGGGACACCCGATTCAGCCCCAGCATTTT.

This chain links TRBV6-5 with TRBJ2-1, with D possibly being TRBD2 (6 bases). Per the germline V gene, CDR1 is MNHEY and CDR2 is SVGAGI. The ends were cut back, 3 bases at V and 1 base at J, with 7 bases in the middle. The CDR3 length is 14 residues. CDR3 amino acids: CASSYGGSYNEQFF. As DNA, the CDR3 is TGTGCCAGCAGTTATGGGGGGTCCTACAATGAGCAGTTCTTC.

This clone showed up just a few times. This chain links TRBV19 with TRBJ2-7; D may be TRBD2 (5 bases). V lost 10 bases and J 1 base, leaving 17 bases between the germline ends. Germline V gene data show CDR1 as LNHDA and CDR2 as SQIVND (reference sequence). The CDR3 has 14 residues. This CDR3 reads CATSIRTASYEQYF. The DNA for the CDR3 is TGTGCCACCTCGATCCGGACTGCATCCTACGAGCAGTACTTC.

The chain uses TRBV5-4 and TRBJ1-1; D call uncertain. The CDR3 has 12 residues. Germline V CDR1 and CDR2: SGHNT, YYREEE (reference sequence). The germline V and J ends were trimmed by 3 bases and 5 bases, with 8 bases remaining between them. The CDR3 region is CASSSQRTEAFF. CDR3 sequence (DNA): TGTGCCAGCAGCTCCCAGCGAACTGAAGCTTTCTTT.

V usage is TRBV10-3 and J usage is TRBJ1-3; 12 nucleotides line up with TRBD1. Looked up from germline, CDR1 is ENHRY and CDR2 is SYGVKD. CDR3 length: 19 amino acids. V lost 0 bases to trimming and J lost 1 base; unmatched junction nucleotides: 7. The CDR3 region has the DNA TGTGCCATCAGTGAGTCCCGTACGGGACAGGGGGCTTCTGGAAACACCATATATTTT. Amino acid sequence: CAISESRTGQGASGNTIYF.

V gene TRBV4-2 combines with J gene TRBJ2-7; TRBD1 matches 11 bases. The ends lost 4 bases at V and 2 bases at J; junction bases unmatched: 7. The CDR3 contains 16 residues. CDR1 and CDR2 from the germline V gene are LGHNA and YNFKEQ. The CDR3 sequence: CASSRHEGQGAYEQYF. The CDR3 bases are TGTGCCAGCAGCCGACACGAGGGACAGGGGGCCTACGAGCAGTACTTC.

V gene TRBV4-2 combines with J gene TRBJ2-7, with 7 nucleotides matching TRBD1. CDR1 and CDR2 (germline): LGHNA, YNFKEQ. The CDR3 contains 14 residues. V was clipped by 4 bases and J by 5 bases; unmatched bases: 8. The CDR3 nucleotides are TGTGCCAGCAGCCCAGGGGGTGAGTTCCACGAGCAGTACTTC. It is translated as CASSPGGEFHEQYF.

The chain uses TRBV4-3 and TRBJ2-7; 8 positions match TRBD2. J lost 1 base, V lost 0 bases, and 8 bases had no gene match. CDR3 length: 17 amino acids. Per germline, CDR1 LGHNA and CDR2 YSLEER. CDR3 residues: CASSQDPGGLGSYEQYF. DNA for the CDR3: TGCGCCAGCAGCCAAGACCCGGGGGGGTTGGGGTCCTACGAGCAGTACTTC.

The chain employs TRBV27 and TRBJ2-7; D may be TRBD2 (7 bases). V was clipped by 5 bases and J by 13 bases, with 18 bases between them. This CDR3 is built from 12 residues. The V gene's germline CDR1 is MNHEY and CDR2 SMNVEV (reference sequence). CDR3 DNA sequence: TGTGCCAGCAGTCCGCCCGGGGGGCCTGAATACTTC. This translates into CASSPPGGPEYF.

The CDR3 protein is CASSKKGARGGSGNTIYF. The CDR3 nucleotides read TGTGCCAGCAGCAAAAAGGGGGCCCGGGGGGGGTCCGGAAACACCATATATTTT. The V and J genes are TRBV21-1 and TRBJ1-3. TRBV21-1 is a pseudogene locus. CDR3 length: 18 amino acids.

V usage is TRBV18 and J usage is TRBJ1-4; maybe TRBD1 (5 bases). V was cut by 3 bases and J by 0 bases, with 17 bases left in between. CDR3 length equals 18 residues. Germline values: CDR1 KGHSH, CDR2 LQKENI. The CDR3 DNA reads TGTGCCAGCTCACCGGGCCCTCCCCGACAGACAACTAATGAAAAACTGTTTTTT. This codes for CASSPGPPRQTTNEKLFF. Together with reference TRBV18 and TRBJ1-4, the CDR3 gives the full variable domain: NAGVMQNPRHLVRRRGQEARLRCSPMKGHSHVYWYRQLPEEGLKFMVYLQKENIIDESGMPKERFSAEFPKEGPSILRIQQVVRGDSAAYFCASSPGPPRQTTNEKLFFGSGTQLSVL.

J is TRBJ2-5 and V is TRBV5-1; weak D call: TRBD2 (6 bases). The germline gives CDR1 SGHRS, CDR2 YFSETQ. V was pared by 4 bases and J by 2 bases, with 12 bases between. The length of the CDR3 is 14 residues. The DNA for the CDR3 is TGCGCCAGCAGCCCGACTAGTCCGCAAGAGACCCAGTACTTC. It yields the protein CASSPTSPQETQYF.

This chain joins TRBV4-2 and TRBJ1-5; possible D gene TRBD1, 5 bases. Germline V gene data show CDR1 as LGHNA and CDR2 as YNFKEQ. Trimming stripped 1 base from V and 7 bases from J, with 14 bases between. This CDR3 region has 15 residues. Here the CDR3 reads CASSQGGAEGQPQHF. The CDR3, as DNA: TGTGCCAGCAGCCAAGGCGGGGCCGAGGGGCAGCCCCAGCATTTT.

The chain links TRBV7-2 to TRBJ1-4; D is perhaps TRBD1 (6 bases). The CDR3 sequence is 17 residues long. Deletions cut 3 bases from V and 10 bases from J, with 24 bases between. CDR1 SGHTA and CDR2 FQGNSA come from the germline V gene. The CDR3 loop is CASSFGGGPLGGGKLFF. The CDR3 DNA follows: TGTGCCAGCAGCTTTGGGGGGGGTCCTCTCGGAGGGGGAAAACTGTTTTTT.

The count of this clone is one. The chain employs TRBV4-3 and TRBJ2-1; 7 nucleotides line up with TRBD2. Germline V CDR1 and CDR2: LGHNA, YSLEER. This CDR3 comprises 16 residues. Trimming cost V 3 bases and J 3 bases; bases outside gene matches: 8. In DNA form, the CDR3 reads TGCGCCAGCAGCCACGGGGGGAGGGCCGGCTACAATGAGCAGTTCTTC. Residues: CASSHGGRAGYNEQFF.

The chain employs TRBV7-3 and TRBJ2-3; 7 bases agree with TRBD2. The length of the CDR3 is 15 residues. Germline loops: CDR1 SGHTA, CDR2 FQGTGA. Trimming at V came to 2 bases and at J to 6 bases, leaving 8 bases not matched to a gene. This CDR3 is CASSLAGGVMDTQYF. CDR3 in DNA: TGTGCCAGCAGCTTAGCTGGGGGGGTTATGGATACGCAGTATTTT.

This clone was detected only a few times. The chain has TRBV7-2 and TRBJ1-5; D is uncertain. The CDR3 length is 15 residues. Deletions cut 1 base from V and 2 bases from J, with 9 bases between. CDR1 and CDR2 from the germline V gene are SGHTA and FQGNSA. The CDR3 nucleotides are TGTGCCAGCAGCTTAGGCGGGGTAGGCAATCAGCCCCAGCATTTT. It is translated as CASSLGGVGNQPQHF. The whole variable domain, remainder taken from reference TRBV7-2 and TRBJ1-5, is GAGVSQSPSNKVTEKGKDVELRCDPISGHTALYWYRQSLGQGLEFLIYFQGNSAPDKSGLPSDRFSAERTGGSVSTLTIQRTQQEDSAVYLCASSLGGVGNQPQHFGDGTRLSIL.

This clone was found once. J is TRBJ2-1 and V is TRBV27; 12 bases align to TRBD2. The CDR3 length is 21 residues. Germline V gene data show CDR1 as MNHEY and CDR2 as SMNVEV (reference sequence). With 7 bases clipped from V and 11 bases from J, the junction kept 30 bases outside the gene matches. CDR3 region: CASKSARRQGVLAGGLGQQFF. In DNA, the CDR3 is TGTGCCAGCAAATCAGCCCGGAGACAGGGCGTCCTAGCGGGGGGGCTGGGGCAGCAGTTCTTC.

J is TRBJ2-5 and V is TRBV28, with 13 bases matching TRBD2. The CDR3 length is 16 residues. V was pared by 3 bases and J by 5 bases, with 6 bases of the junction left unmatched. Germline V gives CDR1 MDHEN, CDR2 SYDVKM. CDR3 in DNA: TGTGCCAGCAGTTTTTGGGGACTAGCGGGGTTGGAGACCCAGTACTTC. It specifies CASSFWGLAGLETQYF.

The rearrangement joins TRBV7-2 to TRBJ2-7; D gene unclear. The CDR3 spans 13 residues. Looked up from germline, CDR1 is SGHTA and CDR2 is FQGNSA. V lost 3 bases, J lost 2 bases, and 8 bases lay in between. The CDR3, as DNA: TGTGCCAGCAGCTTTATTGCGGCCTACGAGCAGTACTTC. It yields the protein CASSFIAAYEQYF.

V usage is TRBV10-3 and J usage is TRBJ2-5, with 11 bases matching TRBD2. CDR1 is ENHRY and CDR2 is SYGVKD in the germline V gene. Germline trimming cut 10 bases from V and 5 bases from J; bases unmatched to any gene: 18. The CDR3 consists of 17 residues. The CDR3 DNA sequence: TGTGCCACCAGAACGGGGTTAGCGGGGGGGCCCCAGGAGACCCAGTACTTC. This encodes CATRTGLAGGPQETQYF.